Listed here is a single T cell receptor (beta chain). Its antigen is not identified. This sample is drawn from a study of cytomegalovirus exposure and HLA in healthy donors. General study results and limits: Across HLA loci, a later analysis found differing TCR association rates, with DRB1 most and HLA-C fewest.

PCR was performed using 60 Vbeta and 13 Jbeta primers. Clones were sequenced by immunoSEQ multiplex PCR, and TCRdb holds only the in-frame ones, with some missing. Seen in this sample are tens of thousands of clones; the ten most common clones hold approximately 1%. V was trimmed by 2 bases and J by 9 bases, leaving 4 bases between them. In germline, CDR1 is MNHNS, CDR2 SASEGT. The length of the CDR3 is 10 residues. The chain uses TRBV6-1 and TRBJ1-1, with D unresolved. The sequencing input was PBMCs. This TCR derives from a young woman in good health and CMV-seronegative. The chain's CDR3 is CASSEFKAFF. The CDR3 DNA is TGTGCCAGCAGTGAATTCAAAGCTTTCTTT.